Listed here are 27 T cell receptor beta chains from one sample, sequenced in a study of T cell repertoires in cytomegalovirus infection. No antigen has been identified for these receptors. TCRdb called the reads again in MiXCR, with one record for every CDR3 protein. The sample includes 570,000 or so distinct CDR3 sequences, under 45% of them seen just once. The starting material was cultured PBMCs, obtained from culture after CMV antigen stimulation. All receptors come from a human donor in good health (CMV status not recorded). Some clones in this sample may be carry-over from other donors' samples.

The rearrangement joins TRBV7-6 to TRBJ2-7; D is ambiguous. The CDR3 is 9 amino acids. In germline, CDR1 is SGHVS, CDR2 FNYEAQ. Trimming left V 10 bases short and J 2 bases short, with 3 bases between. CDR3 nucleotide sequence: TGTGCCATCCCCTACGAGCAGTACTTC. It specifies CAIPYEQYF.

At least ten counts were recorded for this clonotype. The V gene is TRBV7-2, the J gene TRBJ2-5, with 13 bases identical to TRBD2. Trimming cost V 5 bases and J 5 bases; bases outside gene matches: 17. CDR1 and CDR2 (germline): SGHTA, FQGNSA. The length of the CDR3 is 19 residues. Written as DNA, the CDR3 is TGTGCCAGCAGCGCTCTGCGCTCGGGACTAGCGGGGCTGAGGGAGACCCAGTACTTC. Translation gives CASSALRSGLAGLRETQYF.

This clonotype has a count of ten or more. The rearrangement joins TRBV18 to TRBJ1-4; maybe TRBD1 (6 bases). V lost 5 bases to trimming and J lost 7 bases, with 14 bases between them. The CDR3 is 14 residues long. Germline loops: CDR1 KGHSH, CDR2 LQKENI. Written as DNA, the CDR3 is TGTGCCAGCTCAGATAAGACGGGGGCTGAAAAACTGTTTTTT. Translating gives CASSDKTGAEKLFF.

This chain uses TRBV7-8 with TRBJ2-2, with 8 bases that match TRBD2. Trimming at V came to 1 base and at J to 5 bases, leaving 6 bases not matched to a gene. The CDR3 loop spans 16 amino acids. In germline, CDR1 is SGHVS, CDR2 FQNEAQ. The CDR3, as DNA: TGTGCCAGCAGCTTAGGTAGCGGGGTACCGACCGGGGAGCTGTTTTTT. Translating gives CASSLGSGVPTGELFF.

This clonotype occurred many times. This chain uses TRBV7-2 with TRBJ2-3, with D possibly matching TRBD1 (5 bases). The CDR3 is made up of 19 amino acids. Between the trimmed V and J ends, which lost 1 base and 0 bases, there was a span of 20 bases. Germline CDR1 is SGHTA and CDR2 is FQGNSA. The CDR3 bases are TGTGCCAGCAGCTTAGAAAGATTCAGGGCGGATCCTAGCACAGATACGCAGTATTTT. Translated, it gives CASSLERFRADPSTDTQYF.

This clonotype has just one count. The chain carries TRBV7-4 and TRBJ2-1; D is undetermined. The CDR3 length is 14 residues. Trimming cost V 3 bases and J 5 bases, with 11 bases left between them. Germline values: CDR1 SGHVT, CDR2 SQSDAQ. The CDR3 DNA reads TGTGCCAGCAGCTTCTCCGGAGCCAACAATGAGCAGTTCTTC. Its protein is CASSFSGANNEQFF. Drawing the rest from reference TRBV7-4 and TRBJ2-1, the complete variable domain is GAGVSQSPRYKVAKRGRDVALRCDSISGHVTLYWYRQTLGQGSEVLTYSQSDAQRDKSGRPSGRFSAERPERSVSTLKIQRTEQGDSAVYLCASSFSGANNEQFFGPGTRLTVL.

This clonotype was counted between two and nine times. The chain carries TRBV28 and TRBJ2-7; 11 nucleotides match TRBD2. The V segment lost 2 bases and the J segment 2 bases; nucleotides outside the gene matches: 5. Germline CDR1 reads MDHEN; CDR2 reads SYDVKM. The CDR3 covers 16 residues. CDR3 DNA: TGTGCCAGCAGTTTAACGGCTAGCGGGGGGCCCTACGAGCAGTACTTC. Translated, it gives CASSLTASGGPYEQYF. Full variable domain (missing parts from reference TRBV28 and TRBJ2-7): DVKVTQSSRYLVKRTGEKVFLECVQDMDHENMFWYRQDPGLGLRLIYFSYDVKMKEKGDIPEGYSVSREKKERFSLILESASTNQTSMYLCASSLTASGGPYEQYFGPGTRLTVT.

A few counts support this clonotype. V is TRBV7-2 and J is TRBJ2-1; D might be TRBD2 (5 bases). Germline CDR1 SGHTA, CDR2 FQGNSA. Trimming removed 3 bases from V and 3 bases from J, with 9 bases in between. The CDR3 extends over 14 amino acids. The CDR3: CASSFAGIYNEQFF. The CDR3 DNA reads TGTGCCAGCAGCTTCGCGGGCATCTACAATGAGCAGTTCTTC.

This chain links TRBV7-9 with TRBJ2-1; 11 bases are a match to TRBD1. The V gene end was trimmed by 6 bases and the J gene end by 4 bases; junction bases not matched to a gene: 5. This CDR3 contains 15 residues. Germline V gives CDR1 SEHNR, CDR2 FQNEAQ (reference sequence). DNA for the CDR3: TGTGCCAGCAGTCGGGACAGGGGGGCGTACAATGAGCAGTTCTTC. This gives the protein CASSRDRGAYNEQFF.

The J gene is TRBJ1-2, the V gene TRBV7-2; TRBD1 matches 7 bases. Per germline, CDR1 SGHTA and CDR2 FQGNSA. This CDR3 spans 17 amino acids. V trimming: 1 base; J trimming: 3 bases; junction bases outside the gene matches: 11. This CDR3 reads CASSLGFLAQGDYGYTF. DNA for the CDR3: TGTGCCAGCAGCTTAGGGTTTCTTGCCCAGGGGGACTATGGCTACACCTTC.

For this clonotype: An end of the junction does not agree with germline; a read error may underlie this. The chain has TRBV28 and TRBJ1-3; D gene unclear. This CDR3 contains 15 residues. CDR1 MDHEN and CDR2 SYDVKM come from the germline V gene. CDR3 loop: CASRLDTMTGNTIYF. In DNA, the CDR3 is TGTGCCAGCCGTTTGGATACTATGACTGGAAACACCATATATTTT.

The chain combines TRBV19 with TRBJ1-2; 8 nucleotides align to TRBD1. With V trimmed by 0 bases and J by 4 bases, 7 bases remained unmatched. This CDR3 spans 16 amino acids. CDR1 LNHDA and CDR2 SQIVND come from the germline V gene (reference sequence). CDR3 residues: CASSIDVPGGIYGYTF. The CDR3 coding sequence is TGTGCCAGTAGTATAGATGTTCCAGGGGGCATCTATGGCTACACCTTC.

This clonotype was seen a handful of times. The CDR3 protein is CASSEAGSPNTEAFF. The CDR3 DNA is TGTGCCAGCAGTGAAGCGGGTAGCCCTAACACTGAAGCTTTCTTT. V is TRBV6-1 and J is TRBJ1-1; D uncertain. Germline CDR1 is MNHNS and CDR2 is SASEGT. The CDR3 sequence is 15 residues long. The V end was cut by 0 bases, the J end by 2 bases, with 10 bases between.

This chain links TRBV7-2 with TRBJ2-3, with a tentative D call TRBD2 (6 bases). Trimming shortened V by 0 bases and J by 2 bases, and 12 bases separated the two germline ends. CDR3 length: 16 residues. CDR1 and CDR2 (germline): SGHTA, FQGNSA. The CDR3 loop is CASSLAAAGPTDTQYF. Here the CDR3 DNA reads TGTGCCAGCAGCTTAGCCGCAGCGGGCCCCACAGATACGCAGTATTTT. The full variable domain, with the rest looked up from reference TRBV7-2 and TRBJ2-3, is GAGVSQSPSNKVTEKGKDVELRCDPISGHTALYWYRQSLGQGLEFLIYFQGNSAPDKSGLPSDRFSAERTGGSVSTLTIQRTQQEDSAVYLCASSLAAAGPTDTQYFGPGTRLTVL.

The chain links TRBV2 to TRBJ2-1, with D maybe TRBD2 (5 bases). The CDR3 runs to 12 residues. Germline V gene lookup returns CDR1 SNHLY and CDR2 FYNNEI. Trimming shortened V by 6 bases and J by 10 bases, and 13 bases separated the two germline ends. The CDR3 spells CASRLGPGEQFF. For the CDR3, the DNA is TGTGCCAGCAGACTCGGGCCGGGAGAGCAGTTCTTC.

This sequence joins TRBV4-1 and TRBJ2-3, with TRBD2 matching 12 bases. The CDR3 totals 18 residues. Germline-derived CDR1 and CDR2 are MGHRA and YSYEKL. Germline trimming cut 1 base from V and 5 bases from J; bases unmatched to any gene: 10. CDR3 in DNA: TGCGCCAGCAGCCAAGGCCTTCGAGGGACTAGCGGGTTAGATACGCAGTATTTT. Translated: CASSQGLRGTSGLDTQYF.

J is TRBJ2-1 and V is TRBV6-2 or TRBV6-3; D may be TRBD1 or TRBD2 (5 bases each). Trimming took 5 bases from V and 11 from J, leaving 10 bases between them. CDR3 length: 11 residues. CDR1 and CDR2 from the germline V gene are MNHEY and SVGEGT. In DNA form, the CDR3 reads TGTGCCAGCAGTACCGGGACCCAGCAGTTCTTC. Translating gives CASSTGTQQFF.

The chain couples TRBV7-2 to TRBJ1-6; D is unclear. This CDR3 is built from 19 residues. V was clipped by 1 base and J by 0 bases, with 16 bases between them. In germline, CDR1 is SGHTA, CDR2 FQGNSA. The CDR3 is CASSLEGGHASSYNSPLHF. For the CDR3, the DNA is TGTGCCAGCAGCTTAGAAGGCGGTCACGCGAGCTCCTATAATTCACCCCTCCACTTT.

J is TRBJ2-1 and V is TRBV10-3; tentatively, D is TRBD1 (6 bases). V lost 8 bases and J lost 13, with 24 bases in between. This CDR3 region has 14 residues. Germline V gives CDR1 ENHRY, CDR2 SYGVKD. CDR3 coding DNA: TGTGCCATCGGAGAACCAGGGGCGAGCGCCCCACAGTTCTTC. Protein: CAIGEPGASAPQFF.

This clonotype was seen many times. J is TRBJ2-5 and V is TRBV6-1; a possible D gene is TRBD2 (5 bases). Germline CDR1 and CDR2: MNHNS and SASEGT. CDR3 length equals 13 residues. V gave up 5 bases and J gave up 7 bases, with 14 bases separating them. CDR3 in DNA: TGTGCCAGCAGTATTGGACCTGGAGGGACCCAGTACTTC. Translated, it gives CASSIGPGGTQYF.

This clonotype showed up just once. The V call is TRBV27, the J call TRBJ2-7; 9 nucleotides match TRBD1. Trimming cost V 2 bases and J 6 bases; bases outside gene matches: 8. The germline CDR1 and CDR2 sequences are MNHEY and SMNVEV (reference sequence). CDR3 length equals 15 residues. The CDR3 reads CASSLLGTGISEQYF. The DNA for the CDR3 is TGTGCCAGCAGTTTACTCGGGACAGGGATTAGCGAGCAGTACTTC.

V gene TRBV6-2 or TRBV6-3 combines with J gene TRBJ2-3; 7 bases are a match to TRBD1. Germline V lookup: CDR1 MNHEY, CDR2 SVGEGT. Trimming removed 5 bases from V and 11 bases from J; junction bases left unmatched: 7. The CDR3 totals 12 residues. Written as DNA, the CDR3 is TGTGCCAGCAGTCGGGACAGTCCAGAGCAGTATTTT. Translated: CASSRDSPEQYF.

There are many counts of this clonotype. The chain employs TRBV7-2 and TRBJ2-2; D gene ambiguous. Germline V CDR1 and CDR2: SGHTA, FQGNSA. The germline V and J ends were trimmed by 3 bases and 5 bases, with 7 bases remaining between them. The CDR3 is 13 amino acids. The CDR3 coding sequence is TGTGCCAGCAGCTTTCTGAGGACCGGGGAGCTGTTTTTT. Protein sequence: CASSFLRTGELFF.

The gene calls are TRBV12-3 or TRBV12-4 and TRBJ2-7; D not certain. V was trimmed by 5 bases and J by 1 base, leaving 18 bases between them. The CDR3 has 16 residues. In nucleotides, the CDR3 is TGTGCCAGCAGTCCAAGGACCCTGGGCCGTTCCTACGAGCAGTACTTC. This codes for CASSPRTLGRSYEQYF.

The chain has TRBV7-2 and TRBJ2-4, with D perhaps TRBD2 (5 bases). This CDR3 spans 17 amino acids. V lost 4 bases and J lost 1, with 17 bases in between. Germline loops: CDR1 SGHTA, CDR2 FQGNSA. CDR3 loop: CASSSPRETRAKNIQYF. In DNA form, the CDR3 reads TGTGCCAGCAGCTCTCCGAGGGAAACCAGGGCCAAAAACATTCAGTACTTC.

This clonotype showed up many times. CDR3 coding DNA: TGTGCCAGCAGTTATCAGGGGGACGTGGGCTATGGCTACACCTTC. Its translation is CASSYQGDVGYGYTF. The chain carries TRBV28 and TRBJ1-2, with 7 bases lining up with TRBD1. Germline V lookup: CDR1 MDHEN, CDR2 SYDVKM. V trimming: 4 bases; J trimming: 4 bases; junction bases outside the gene matches: 9. CDR3 size: 15 residues.

J is TRBJ2-7 and V is TRBV29-1; D may be TRBD1 (5 bases). The ends were cut back, 7 bases at V and 2 bases at J, with 9 bases in the middle. CDR3 length: 11 amino acids. The germline V gene has CDR1 SQVTM and CDR2 ANQGSEA. This CDR3 is CSDPRAYEQYF. CDR3 DNA sequence: TGCAGCGACCCCAGGGCCTACGAGCAGTACTTC.